What follows are 6 T cell receptor beta chains derived from one specimen sequenced in a study of cytomegalovirus exposure and HLA in healthy donors. PCR was performed using 60 Vbeta and 13 Jbeta primers. The method was immunoSEQ multiplex PCR; TCRdb's version includes in-frame clones alone and lacks a portion of them. The sample contains approximately 200,000 clones, 65% to 90% of which appear only once. Input material: PBMCs. Receptor source: a woman aged 50 to 60 in good health and CMV-seronegative.

The V gene is TRBV18, the J gene TRBJ2-7, with 8 bases that match TRBD1. CDR3 length equals 15 residues. Looked up from germline, CDR1 is KGHSH and CDR2 is LQKENI. Trimming removed 4 bases from V and 4 bases from J; junction bases left unmatched: 9. This chain's CDR3 is CASSLAGTGEYEQYF. The CDR3 nucleotides are TGTGCCAGCTCACTAGCCGGGACAGGAGAGTACGAGCAGTACTTC. Based on the CDR3 plus reference TRBV18 and TRBJ2-7, the full variable domain is NAGVMQNPRHLVRRRGQEARLRCSPMKGHSHVYWYRQLPEEGLKFMVYLQKENIIDESGMPKERFSAEFPKEGPSILRIQQVVRGDSAAYFCASSLAGTGEYEQYFGPGTRLTVT.

The rearrangement links TRBV5-1 to TRBJ2-1; 8 bases are a match to TRBD2. Germline V gives CDR1 SGHRS, CDR2 YFSETQ. This CDR3 is built from 18 residues. J was trimmed by 1 base and V by 2 bases; bases with no gene match: 11. CDR3 loop: CASSFIGLAERSYNEQFF. Written as DNA, the CDR3 is TGCGCCAGCAGCTTTATTGGACTAGCCGAGAGGTCCTACAATGAGCAGTTCTTC. Full variable domain (remainder filled in from reference TRBV5-1 and TRBJ2-1): KAGVTQTPRYLIKTRGQQVTLSCSPISGHRSVSWYQQTPGQGLQFLFEYFSETQRNKGNFPGRFSGRQFSNSRSEMNVSTLELGDSALYLCASSFIGLAERSYNEQFFGPGTRLTVL.

This clone is a singleton in its sample. The chain carries TRBV5-4 and TRBJ2-5, with 14 nucleotides matching TRBD2. Trimming took 2 bases from V and 7 from J; bases not matched to a gene: 4. This CDR3 contains 15 residues. CDR1 SGHNT and CDR2 YYREEE come from the germline V gene (reference sequence). The CDR3 spells CASSFRLAGGRTQYF. The CDR3 coding sequence is TGTGCCAGCAGCTTTCGACTAGCGGGAGGGCGGACCCAGTACTTC.

The chain is built from TRBV30 and TRBJ1-6; TRBD1 aligns across 8 bases. Trimming cost V 2 bases and J 6 bases; bases outside gene matches: 12. The CDR3 sequence is 17 residues long. Germline lookup yields CDR1 GTSNPN and CDR2 SVGIG (reference sequence). CDR3 nucleotide sequence: TGTGCCTGGAGTCGTATCGGGCGACAGGGGTTTAATTCACCCCTCCACTTT. Amino acids: CAWSRIGRQGFNSPLHF.

The chain has TRBV7-3 and TRBJ2-1; D remains ambiguous. Germline V gives CDR1 SGHTA, CDR2 FQGTGA. The CDR3 is 13 amino acids. V shed 3 bases and J shed 5 bases, with 8 bases lying between them. The CDR3 DNA is TGTGCCAGCAGCTTCGGTGTTAACAATGAGCAGTTCTTC. Protein sequence: CASSFGVNNEQFF.

The chain uses TRBV5-1 and TRBJ1-1; 7 nucleotides line up with TRBD1. The CDR3 is 14 residues long. CDR1 and CDR2 from the germline V gene are SGHRS and YFSETQ. Trimming took 5 bases from V and 2 from J; bases not matched to a gene: 6. This CDR3 is CASRTGQSNTEAFF. Written as DNA, the CDR3 is TGCGCCAGCAGAACGGGACAGTCCAACACTGAAGCTTTCTTT.